This paragraph reports one T cell receptor (beta chain). The antigen is not known. TCRdb fed the RACE reads into MiXCR, producing one record per CDR3 protein. The data show 250,000 or so distinct CDR3 sequences, with about 8.6% seen just once and over 2% held by the top ten. Time point denoted: pre-sensitization, week 0. Treatment reported: therapeutic diphenylcyclopropenone sensitization with weekly scalp DPC. The sample belongs to a study of human T cells and chemical hapten exposure. The study, taken as a whole, reports: Once DPC sensitization occurred, TCRs above 1 in 1000 frequency showed no change.

V was trimmed by 1 base and J by 4 bases, leaving 11 bases between them. The CDR3 is 15 residues long. Germline CDR1 SGHNT, CDR2 YENEEA. Source: whole blood, taken in connection with sensitization to the hapten diphenylcyclopropenone (DPC). The chain links TRBV11-3 to TRBJ2-1; D not certain. This receptor was taken from a middle-aged woman with alopecia areata. Some clones in this sample may be carry-over from other donors' samples. The CDR3 spells CASSLGAGNYNEQFF. CDR3 DNA: TGTGCCAGCAGCTTAGGCGCAGGCAATTACAATGAGCAGTTCTTC.